One and the same sample provided the 15 T cell receptor beta chains below, sequenced in a study of read filtering for tumor transcriptome and immune sequencing. Molecular barcoded adaptors covering alpha/delta and beta/gamma chains were used on around 370 ng RNA. MiXCR, applied by TCRdb to the reads, yields one record per CDR3 protein. Here the sample spans 40,000 or so distinct CDR3 sequences, roughly an eighth being singletons. The sample comprised a population of CD138-negative cells sorted from bone marrow. The receptors here all came from a donor aged 40 or older with multiple myeloma.

For this clonotype: This probably arose from a read error, given a far larger clone one base away. The J gene is TRBJ2-1, the V gene TRBV12-3 or TRBV12-4; D is undetermined. CDR3 size: 13 residues. The CDR3 spells CASGFDGSNEQFF. CDR3 nucleotides: TGTGCTAGTGGTTTTGACGGCTCCAATGAGCAGTTCTTC.

Details on this clonotype: A far larger clone lies a single base away; this is likely a read error. The rearrangement links TRBV20-1 to TRBJ1-1; 9 bases are shared with TRBD1. Looked up from germline, CDR1 is DFQATT and CDR2 is SNEGSKA (reference sequence). The CDR3 is made up of 15 amino acids. The CDR3 spells CSAKDRGFLDSPPHF. Here the CDR3 DNA reads TGCAGTGCTAAGGACAGGGGATTTTTGGATTCACCCCCCCACTTT.

This clonotype showed up many times. The CDR3 region has the DNA TGTGCCAGCAGTTTATATGGGACGGCTCAAGAGACCCAGTACTTC. It yields the protein CASSLYGTAQETQYF. This rearrangement joins TRBV28 to TRBJ2-5; D may be TRBD1 or TRBD2 (5 bases each). The CDR3 sequence is 15 residues long. The germline V gene has CDR1 MDHEN and CDR2 SYDVKM. V was trimmed by 1 base and J by 2 bases, leaving 11 bases between them.

This clonotype was observed many times. V is TRBV4-1 and J is TRBJ1-4; D unresolved. This CDR3 region has 17 residues. Germline-derived CDR1 and CDR2 are MGHRA and YSYEKL. V lost 3 bases and J 5 bases, leaving 19 bases between the germline ends. CDR3 nucleotide sequence: TGCGCCAGCAGCCAGGGCGGGCCCTTACTAGGAAATGAAAAACTGTTTTTT. It encodes CASSQGGPLLGNEKLFF.

This clonotype appeared many times. The chain has TRBV20-1 and TRBJ2-4, with D possibly matching TRBD2 (5 bases). V shed 8 bases and J shed 0 bases, with 11 bases lying between them. The CDR3 spans 13 residues. The germline V gene encodes CDR1 DFQATT and CDR2 SNEGSKA (reference sequence). The CDR3, as DNA: TGCAGTTTCTTCGGACTAGCCAAAAACATTCAGTACTTC. It encodes CSFFGLAKNIQYF.

This clonotype has at least ten counts. The chain is built from TRBV9 and TRBJ1-4; 7 bases match TRBD1. The CDR3 has 14 amino acids. Trimming took 6 bases from V and 8 from J; bases not matched to a gene: 10. The V gene's germline CDR1 is SGDLS and CDR2 YYNGEE. CDR3 in amino acids: CASNRQGVGEKLFF. The CDR3 DNA reads as TGTGCCAGCAACAGACAGGGAGTGGGAGAAAAACTGTTTTTT. Variable domain in full (rest from reference TRBV9 and TRBJ1-4): DSGVTQTPKHLITATGQRVTLRCSPRSGDLSVYWYQQSLDQGLQFLIQYYNGEERAKGNILERFSAQQFPDLHSELNLSSLELGDSALYFCASNRQGVGEKLFFGSGTQLSVL.

Comments on this clonotype: The junction and the germline gene differ at one end; a read error may be behind it. J is TRBJ1-3 and V is TRBV9; D perhaps matches TRBD1 (5 bases). Germline loops: CDR1 SGDLS, CDR2 YYNGEE. This CDR3 region has 14 residues. CDR3 protein: CASSAGTSGITIYF. In nucleotides, the CDR3 is TGTGCCAGCAGCGCCGGGACCTCTGGAATCACCATATATTTT.

The table lists this clonotype with many counts. The chain's CDR3 is CASSLRPTLAKNIQYF. The DNA for the CDR3 is TGTGCCAGCAGTTTAAGACCCACTCTAGCCAAAAACATTCAGTACTTC. V gene TRBV28 combines with J gene TRBJ2-4; D gene unclear. V was clipped by 2 bases and J by 0 bases, with 11 bases between them. The germline CDR1 and CDR2 sequences are MDHEN and SYDVKM. The CDR3 is 16 residues long.

The genes are TRBV7-2 and TRBJ2-1; D not certain. V was clipped by 0 bases and J by 4 bases, with 10 bases between them. CDR1 and CDR2 (germline): SGHTA, FQGNSA. The CDR3 loop spans 15 amino acids. The CDR3 region has the DNA TGTGCCAGCAGCTTAGCGGTGGGTAGATACAATGAGCAGTTCTTC. Translated: CASSLAVGRYNEQFF.

This clonotype was seen at least ten times. V and J are TRBV28 and TRBJ2-7; 10 bases are a match to TRBD2. CDR3 size: 14 residues. V shed 4 bases, J shed 4 bases, and the junction held 4 bases outside the gene matches. Germline V gene data show CDR1 as MDHEN and CDR2 as SYDVKM. The CDR3 DNA reads as TGTGCCAGCAGTTCAGCGGGGGGGGTGTACGAGCAGTACTTC. Residues: CASSSAGGVYEQYF.

The CDR3 nucleotides are TGTGCCAGCAGCTCTAGGACAGGGGAGGGCCGGGGGACTTACAATGAGCAGTTCTTC. This translates into CASSSRTGEGRGTYNEQFF. V usage is TRBV7-9 and J usage is TRBJ2-1, with TRBD1 matching 9 bases. CDR1 SEHNR and CDR2 FQNEAQ come from the germline V gene (reference sequence). V trimming: 4 bases; J trimming: 4 bases; junction bases outside the gene matches: 17. This CDR3 region has 19 residues.

The table lists this clonotype with many counts. The genes are TRBV18 and TRBJ1-6; D is unresolved. V shed 4 bases and J shed 7 bases, with 11 bases lying between them. Germline CDR1 KGHSH, CDR2 LQKENI. The CDR3 has 14 amino acids. The CDR3, as DNA: TGTGCCAGCTCACAGGAGTCGGGCAATTCACCCCTCCACTTT. It encodes CASSQESGNSPLHF.

This clonotype turned up a few times. The gene calls are TRBV12-3 or TRBV12-4 and TRBJ2-1; possibly TRBD2 for D (6 bases). V shed 6 bases and J shed 7 bases, with 19 bases lying between them. CDR3 length: 15 residues. The DNA for the CDR3 is TGTGCCAGCAGACTCCGTTCGGGGACTCATAATGAGCAGTTCTTC. This translates into CASRLRSGTHNEQFF.

At least ten counts were recorded for this clonotype. The chain has TRBV11-2 and TRBJ2-1, with 12 nucleotides matching TRBD2. Germline V gene data show CDR1 as SGHAT and CDR2 as FQNNGV. CDR3 length: 15 residues. The J segment lost 12 bases and the V segment lost 1 base, leaving 7 bases of the junction unmatched. This chain's CDR3 is CASSLGTSGISGQFF. The CDR3 bases are TGTGCCAGCAGCTTAGGGACTAGCGGGATATCGGGGCAGTTCTTC.

The table lists this clonotype with many counts. The rearrangement uses TRBV20-1 and TRBJ2-5; D possibly corresponds to TRBD1 (7 bases). Per germline, CDR1 DFQATT and CDR2 SNEGSKA (reference sequence). The V end was cut by 0 bases, the J end by 6 bases, with 14 bases between. The CDR3 is 14 residues long. The CDR3 spells CSAREEGARKTQYF. CDR3 DNA: TGCAGTGCTAGAGAGGAGGGGGCGAGAAAGACCCAGTACTTC.